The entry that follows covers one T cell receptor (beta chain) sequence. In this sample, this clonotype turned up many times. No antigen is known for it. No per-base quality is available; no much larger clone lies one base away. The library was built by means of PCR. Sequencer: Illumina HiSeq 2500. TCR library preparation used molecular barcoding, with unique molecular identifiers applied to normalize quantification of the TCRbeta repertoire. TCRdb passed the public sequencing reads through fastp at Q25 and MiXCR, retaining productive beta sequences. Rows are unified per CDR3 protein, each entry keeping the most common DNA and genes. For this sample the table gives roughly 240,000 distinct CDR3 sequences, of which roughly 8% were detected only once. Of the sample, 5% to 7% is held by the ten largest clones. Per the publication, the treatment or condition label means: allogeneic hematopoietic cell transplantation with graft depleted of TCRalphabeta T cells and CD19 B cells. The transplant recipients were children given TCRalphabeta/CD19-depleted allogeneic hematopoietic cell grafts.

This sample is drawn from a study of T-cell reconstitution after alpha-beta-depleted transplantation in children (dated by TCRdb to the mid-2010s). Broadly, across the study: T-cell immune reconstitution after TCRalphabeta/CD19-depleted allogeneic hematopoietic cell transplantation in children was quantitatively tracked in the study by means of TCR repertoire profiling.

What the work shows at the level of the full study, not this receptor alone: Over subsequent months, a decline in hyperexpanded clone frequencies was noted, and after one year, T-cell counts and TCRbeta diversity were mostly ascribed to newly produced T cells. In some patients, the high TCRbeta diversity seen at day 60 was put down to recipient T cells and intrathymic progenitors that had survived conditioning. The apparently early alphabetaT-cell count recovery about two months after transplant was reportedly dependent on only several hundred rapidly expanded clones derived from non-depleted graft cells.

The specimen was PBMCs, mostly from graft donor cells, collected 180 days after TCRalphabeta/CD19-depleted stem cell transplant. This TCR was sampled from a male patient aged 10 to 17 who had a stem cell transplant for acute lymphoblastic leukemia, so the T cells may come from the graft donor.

CDR3 sequence: CSAYFSRERNTEAFF. The DNA reads TGCAGTGCCTATTTTTCAAGGGAACGGAACACTGAAGCTTTCTTT. The chain uses TRBV20-1 and TRBJ1-1; too little of a D gene remains to name it. The CDR3 runs 15 residues from the cysteine to the phenylalanine. Only the CDR3 region is kept as DNA, spanning 45 bases read in frame from base 1. Deletion took 6 bases off V and 1 base off J, with a span of 18 bases between the germline ends. The germline V gene (reference sequence) provides CDR1 DFQATT and CDR2 SNEGSKA.